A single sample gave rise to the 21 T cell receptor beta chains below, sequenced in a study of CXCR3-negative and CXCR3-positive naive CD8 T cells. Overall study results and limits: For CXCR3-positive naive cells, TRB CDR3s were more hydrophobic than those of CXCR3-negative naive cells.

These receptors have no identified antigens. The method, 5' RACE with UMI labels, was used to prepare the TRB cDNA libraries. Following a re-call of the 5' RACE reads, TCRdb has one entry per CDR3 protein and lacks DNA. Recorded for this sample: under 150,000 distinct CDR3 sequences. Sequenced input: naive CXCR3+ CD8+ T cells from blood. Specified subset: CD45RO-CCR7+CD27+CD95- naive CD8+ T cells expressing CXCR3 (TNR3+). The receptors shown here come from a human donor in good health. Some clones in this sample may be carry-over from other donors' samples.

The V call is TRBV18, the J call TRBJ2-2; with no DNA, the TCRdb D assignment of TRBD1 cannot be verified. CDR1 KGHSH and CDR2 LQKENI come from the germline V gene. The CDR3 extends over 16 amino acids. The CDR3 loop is CASSPPEDRNTGELFF.

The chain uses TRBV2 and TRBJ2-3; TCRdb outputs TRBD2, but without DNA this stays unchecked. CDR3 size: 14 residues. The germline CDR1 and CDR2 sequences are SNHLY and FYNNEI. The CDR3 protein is CASSEAQAGGGVYF. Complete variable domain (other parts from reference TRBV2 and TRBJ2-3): EPEVTQTPSHQVTQMGQEVILRCVPISNHLYFYWYRQILGQKVEFLVSFYNNEISEKSEIFDDQFSVERPDGSNFTLKIRSTKLEDSAMYFCASSEAQAGGGVYFGPGTRLTVL.

CDR3: CSARAEGLGAGYGYTF. This chain uses TRBV29-1 with TRBJ1-2. This CDR3 has 16 residues. The germline V gene encodes CDR1 SQVTM and CDR2 ANQGSEA.

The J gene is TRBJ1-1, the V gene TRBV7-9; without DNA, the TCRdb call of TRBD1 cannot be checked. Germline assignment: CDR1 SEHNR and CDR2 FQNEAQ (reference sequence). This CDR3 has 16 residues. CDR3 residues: CASRPRPQGSNTEAFF.

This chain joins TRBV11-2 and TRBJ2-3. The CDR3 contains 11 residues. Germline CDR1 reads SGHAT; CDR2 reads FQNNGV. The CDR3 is CAISSPDTQYF.

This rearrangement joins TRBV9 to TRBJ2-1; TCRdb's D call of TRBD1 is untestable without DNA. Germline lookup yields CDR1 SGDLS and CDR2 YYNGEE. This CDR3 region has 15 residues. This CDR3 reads CASSVYGGEYNEQFF. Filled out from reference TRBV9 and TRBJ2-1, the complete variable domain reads DSGVTQTPKHLITATGQRVTLRCSPRSGDLSVYWYQQSLDQGLQFLIQYYNGEERAKGNILERFSAQQFPDLHSELNLSSLELGDSALYFCASSVYGGEYNEQFFGPGTRLTVL.

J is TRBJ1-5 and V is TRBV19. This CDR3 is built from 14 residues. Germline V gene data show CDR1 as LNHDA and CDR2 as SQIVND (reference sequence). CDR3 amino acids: CASSIQGRNQPQHF.

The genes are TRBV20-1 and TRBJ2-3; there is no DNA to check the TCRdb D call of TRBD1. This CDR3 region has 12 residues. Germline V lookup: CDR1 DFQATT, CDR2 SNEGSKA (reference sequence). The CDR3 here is CSAKGVTDTQYF.

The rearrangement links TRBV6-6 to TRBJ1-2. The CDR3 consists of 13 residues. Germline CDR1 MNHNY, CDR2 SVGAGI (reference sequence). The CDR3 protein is CASDADRALSYTF.

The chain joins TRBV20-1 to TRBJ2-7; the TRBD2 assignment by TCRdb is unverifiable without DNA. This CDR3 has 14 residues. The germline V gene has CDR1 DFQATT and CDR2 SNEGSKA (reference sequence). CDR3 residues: CSAPPAGAPYEQYF.

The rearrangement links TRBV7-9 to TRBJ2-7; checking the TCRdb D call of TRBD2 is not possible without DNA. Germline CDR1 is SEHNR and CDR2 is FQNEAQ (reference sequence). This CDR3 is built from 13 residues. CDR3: CASSWEGPYEQYF.

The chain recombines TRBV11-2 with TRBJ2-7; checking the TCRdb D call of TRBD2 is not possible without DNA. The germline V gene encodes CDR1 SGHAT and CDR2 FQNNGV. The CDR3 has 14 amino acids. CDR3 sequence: CASSLWERGNEQYF.

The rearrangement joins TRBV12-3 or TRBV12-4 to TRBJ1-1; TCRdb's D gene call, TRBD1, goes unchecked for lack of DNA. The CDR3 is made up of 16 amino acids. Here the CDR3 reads CASLSGTGGADTEAFF.

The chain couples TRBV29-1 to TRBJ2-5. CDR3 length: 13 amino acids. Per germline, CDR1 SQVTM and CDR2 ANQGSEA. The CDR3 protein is CSVGLRVQETQYF.

The chain's CDR3 is CSAEDTLGETQYF. The V call is TRBV29-1, the J call TRBJ2-5; the TCRdb D gene call, TRBD1, has no DNA to confirm it. The CDR3 covers 13 residues. Germline V gene sequence: CDR1 SQVTM, CDR2 ANQGSEA.

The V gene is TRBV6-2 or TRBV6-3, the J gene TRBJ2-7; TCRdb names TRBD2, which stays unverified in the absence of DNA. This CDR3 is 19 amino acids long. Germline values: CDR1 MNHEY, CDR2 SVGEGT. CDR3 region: CASSNPGTSGPSGTYEQYF.

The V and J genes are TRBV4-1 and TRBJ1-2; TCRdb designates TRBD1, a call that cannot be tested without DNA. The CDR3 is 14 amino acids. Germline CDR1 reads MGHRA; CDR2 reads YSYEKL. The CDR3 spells CASKVGTGGSGYTF.

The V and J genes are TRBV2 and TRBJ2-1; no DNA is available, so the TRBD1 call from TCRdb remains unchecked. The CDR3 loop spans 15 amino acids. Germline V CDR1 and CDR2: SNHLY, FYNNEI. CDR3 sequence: CASSPGAGIDNEQFF.

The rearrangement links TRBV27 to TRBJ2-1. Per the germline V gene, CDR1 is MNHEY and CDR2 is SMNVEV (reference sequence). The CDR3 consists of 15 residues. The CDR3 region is CASSQSGRPYNEQFF.

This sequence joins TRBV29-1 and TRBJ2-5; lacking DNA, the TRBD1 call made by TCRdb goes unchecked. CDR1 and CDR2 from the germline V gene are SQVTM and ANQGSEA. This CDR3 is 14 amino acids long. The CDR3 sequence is CSVEDRGRGETQYF.

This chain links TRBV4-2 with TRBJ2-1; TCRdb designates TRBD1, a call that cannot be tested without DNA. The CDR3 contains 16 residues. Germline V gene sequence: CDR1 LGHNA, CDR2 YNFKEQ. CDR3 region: CASSPSGSGEYNEQFF.